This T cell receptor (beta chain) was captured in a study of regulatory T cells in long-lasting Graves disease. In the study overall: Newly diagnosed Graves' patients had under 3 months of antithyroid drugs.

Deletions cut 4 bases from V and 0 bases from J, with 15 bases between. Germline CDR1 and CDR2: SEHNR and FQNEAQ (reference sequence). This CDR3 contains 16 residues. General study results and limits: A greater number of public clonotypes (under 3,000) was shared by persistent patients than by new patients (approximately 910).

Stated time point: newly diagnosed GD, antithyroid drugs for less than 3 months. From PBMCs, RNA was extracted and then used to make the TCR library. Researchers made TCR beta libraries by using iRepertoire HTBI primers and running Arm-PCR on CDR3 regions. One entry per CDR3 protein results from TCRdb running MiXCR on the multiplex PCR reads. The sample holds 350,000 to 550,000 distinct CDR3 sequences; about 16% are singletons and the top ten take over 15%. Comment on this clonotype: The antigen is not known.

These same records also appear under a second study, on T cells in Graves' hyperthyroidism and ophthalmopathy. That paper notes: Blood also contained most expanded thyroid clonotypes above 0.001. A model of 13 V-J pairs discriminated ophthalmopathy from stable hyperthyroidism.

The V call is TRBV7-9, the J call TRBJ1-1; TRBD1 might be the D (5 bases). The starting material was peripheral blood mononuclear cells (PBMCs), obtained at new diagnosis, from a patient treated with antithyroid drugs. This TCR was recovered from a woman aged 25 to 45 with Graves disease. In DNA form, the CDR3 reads TGTGCCAGCAGCTCTGGGGGGGGGGTCATGAACACTGAAGCTTTCTTT. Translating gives CASSSGGGVMNTEAFF.